A selection of T cell receptor beta chains follows, all from one sample in a study of response to subunit inactivated influenza vaccine. MiXCR was run by TCRdb on the RT-PCR reads, yielding one entry per CDR3 protein. The sample yields a few hundred thousand distinct CDR3 sequences, around 22% seen once. The sequencing here drew on PBMCs from blood, taken 21 months after vaccination. Receptors were obtained from a man aged 50 to 69 who received an inactivated influenza vaccine. Both conserved end residues are part of each CDR3. The D gene is left open where the match is weak. The listing skips clone size in some rows; elsewhere it reads once, few, many or a size class.

D gene: TRBD1
clone size: few
J gene: TRBJ1-2
V gene: TRBV20-1
CDR3 DNA: TGCAGTGCTAGACCGCGGGACAGAACATTTGGGGGCTACACCTTC
CDR3 protein: CSARPRDRTFGGYTF

D gene: NA
clone size: NA
J gene: TRBJ2-3
V gene: TRBV7-3
CDR3 DNA: TGTGCCAGCAGTCTGGGTAGCGGAGGCACAGATACGCAGTATTTT
CDR3 protein: CASSLGSGGTDTQYF

D gene: NA
clone size: few
J gene: TRBJ2-7
V gene: TRBV27
CDR3 DNA: TGTGCCAGCAGTTTATCCGGGACGCGGACCTACGAGCAGTACTTC
CDR3 protein: CASSLSGTRTYEQYF

D gene: TRBD2
clone size: NA
J gene: TRBJ2-3
V gene: TRBV9
CDR3 DNA: TGTGCCAGCAGCGCCTCCGGGGGGGTAGATACGCAGTATTTT
CDR3 protein: CASSASGGVDTQYF

D gene: NA
clone size: NA
J gene: TRBJ2-7
V gene: TRBV5-1
CDR3 DNA: TGCGCCAGCAGCTTGGTTGCGCCGTACGAGCAGTACTTC
CDR3 protein: CASSLVAPYEQYF

D gene: NA
clone size: NA
J gene: TRBJ2-7
V gene: TRBV29-1
CDR3 DNA: TGCAGCGTACGCAAGCCCGGACAGCTATACGAGCAGTACTTC
CDR3 protein: CSVRKPGQLYEQYF

D gene: NA
clone size: few
J gene: TRBJ1-6
V gene: TRBV5-1
CDR3 DNA: TGCGCCAGCAGCTTGACACCGGGACAATTCCTCCACTTT
CDR3 protein: CASSLTPGQFLHF

D gene: TRBD2
clone size: few
J gene: TRBJ2-1
V gene: TRBV20-1
CDR3 DNA: TGCAGTGCTAGAGCACCCGAGGGACTAGCGGGGGGCCAACTCGTATACAATGAGCAGTTCTTC
CDR3 protein: CSARAPEGLAGGQLVYNEQFF

D gene: TRBD1
clone size: NA
J gene: TRBJ1-2
V gene: TRBV20-1
CDR3 DNA: TGCAGTGCTAGAAGGCAGGGGGCCGATGGCTACACCTTC
CDR3 protein: CSARRQGADGYTF

D gene: TRBD1
clone size: few
J gene: TRBJ1-6
V gene: TRBV6-1
CDR3 DNA: TGTGCCAGCAAATCCCCCGCCGGGACAGGGGCATCCTATAATTCACCCCTCCACTTT
CDR3 protein: CASKSPAGTGASYNSPLHF

D gene: NA
clone size: few
J gene: TRBJ1-5
V gene: TRBV6-1
CDR3 DNA: TGTGCCAGCAGTGAAGCGCTAAAGGGAAATCAGCCCCAGCATTTT
CDR3 protein: CASSEALKGNQPQHF

D gene: NA
clone size: NA
J gene: TRBJ2-7
V gene: TRBV6-1
CDR3 DNA: TGTGCCAGCAGGCCCCGGTTGGATTCCTACGAGCAGTACTTC
CDR3 protein: CASRPRLDSYEQYF

D gene: NA
clone size: few
J gene: TRBJ1-6
V gene: TRBV6-5
CDR3 DNA: TGTGCCAGCAGTTTTGACGTGGGCAATTCACCCCTCCACTTT
CDR3 protein: CASSFDVGNSPLHF

D gene: TRBD1
clone size: NA
J gene: TRBJ2-2
V gene: TRBV2
CDR3 DNA: TGTGCCAGCAGGAGGGCCTACAGGGGTTTTGACACCGGGGAGATGTTTTTT
CDR3 protein: CASRRAYRGFDTGEMFF

D gene: TRBD1
clone size: few
J gene: TRBJ1-1
V gene: TRBV14
CDR3 DNA: TGTGCCAGCAGCTTCAGGGGGCGATCTTCTGAAGCTTTCTTT
CDR3 protein: CASSFRGRSSEAFF

D gene: NA
clone size: few
J gene: TRBJ2-7
V gene: TRBV5-1
CDR3 DNA: TGCGCCAGCAGCTCGAGGGGCCATTCCTACGAGCAGTACTTC
CDR3 protein: CASSSRGHSYEQYF

D gene: TRBD1
clone size: few
J gene: TRBJ1-2
V gene: TRBV2
CDR3 DNA: TGTGCCAGCAGTGCTCACGGACAGGGGGCAGGTGGCTACACCTTC
CDR3 protein: CASSAHGQGAGGYTF

D gene: NA
clone size: many
J gene: TRBJ2-1
V gene: TRBV20-1
CDR3 DNA: TGCAGTGCAAGGGCCCGACCAGATCGTTACAATGAGCAGTTCTTC
CDR3 protein: CSARARPDRYNEQFF

D gene: NA
clone size: few
J gene: TRBJ2-7
V gene: TRBV7-9
CDR3 DNA: TGTGCCAGCAGCTTAGGGGCGTCCGAGCAGTACTTC
CDR3 protein: CASSLGASEQYF

D gene: TRBD1
clone size: few
J gene: TRBJ1-5
V gene: TRBV28
CDR3 DNA: TGTGCCAGCAGTTTGGTGACAGGGGCACGTAAGCCCCAGCATTTT
CDR3 protein: CASSLVTGARKPQHF

D gene: NA
clone size: few
J gene: TRBJ1-2
V gene: TRBV4-3
CDR3 DNA: TGCGCCAGCAGCCAAGATACATGGGGCGCTCGCTATGGCTACACCTTC
CDR3 protein: CASSQDTWGARYGYTF

D gene: TRBD2
clone size: few
J gene: TRBJ2-1
V gene: TRBV15
CDR3 DNA: TGTGCCACCACCAATGACCTGCTAGCGGGAGTCTACAATGAGCAGTTCTTC
CDR3 protein: CATTNDLLAGVYNEQFF

D gene: TRBD2
clone size: NA
J gene: TRBJ2-7
V gene: TRBV7-2
CDR3 DNA: TGTGCCAGCAGTCGAACTAGCGGGAGTACCTACGAGCAGTACTTC
CDR3 protein: CASSRTSGSTYEQYF